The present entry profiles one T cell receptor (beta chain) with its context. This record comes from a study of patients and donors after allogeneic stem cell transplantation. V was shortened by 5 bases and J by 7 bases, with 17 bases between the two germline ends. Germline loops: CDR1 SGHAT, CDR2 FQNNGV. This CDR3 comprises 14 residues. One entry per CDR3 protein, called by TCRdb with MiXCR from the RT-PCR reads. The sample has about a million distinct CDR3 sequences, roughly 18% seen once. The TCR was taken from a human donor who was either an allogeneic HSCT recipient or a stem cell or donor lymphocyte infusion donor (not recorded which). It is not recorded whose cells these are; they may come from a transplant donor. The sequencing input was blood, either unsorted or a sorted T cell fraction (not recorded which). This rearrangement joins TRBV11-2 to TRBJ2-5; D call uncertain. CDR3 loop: CASSLDPRFGTQYF. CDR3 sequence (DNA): TGTGCCAGCAGCCTGGACCCGCGATTCGGGACCCAGTACTTC.